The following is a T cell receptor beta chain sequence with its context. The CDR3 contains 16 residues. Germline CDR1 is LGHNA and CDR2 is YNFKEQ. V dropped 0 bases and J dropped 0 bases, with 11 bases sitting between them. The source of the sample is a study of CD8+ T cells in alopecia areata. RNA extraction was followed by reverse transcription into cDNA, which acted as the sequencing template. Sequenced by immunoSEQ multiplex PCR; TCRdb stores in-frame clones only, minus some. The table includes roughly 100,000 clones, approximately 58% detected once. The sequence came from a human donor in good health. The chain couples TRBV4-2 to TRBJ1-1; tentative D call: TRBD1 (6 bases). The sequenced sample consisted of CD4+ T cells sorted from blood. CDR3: CASSQDSNRVNTEAFF. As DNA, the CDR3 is TGTGCCAGCAGCCAAGATTCAAACAGGGTGAACACTGAAGCTTTCTTT.